This record covers a single TCR beta chain. The data stem from a study of tumor-infiltrating lymphocytes in primary liver carcinoma. At the level of the study: Patients' primary liver carcinoma was surgically resected. Sequencing of the samples generated roughly 3.5 to 7.5 million productive TCRbeta reads, with similar yields across tissue types.

RNA isolated from unsorted whole blood supplied the blood RNA, with germline DNA also extracted. From 500 ng of total RNA, TCR beta-specific cDNA was reverse-transcribed using a constant-region primer. Sequencing libraries for TCR beta derived from three nested multiplex PCR rounds that used slightly modified ARM-PCR. The first two PCR rounds used TRBV1-TRBV30 forward primers with a C-beta reverse primer, 10 to 11 cycles each. TCRdb analysed the multiplex PCR reads with MiXCR anew, one entry per CDR3 protein. Among 300,000 to 350,000 distinct CDR3 sequences listed, almost 65% were seen once. From germline, CDR1 is SGHRS and CDR2 YFSETQ. With V trimmed by 3 bases and J by 5 bases, 1 base remained unmatched. The CDR3 totals 13 residues.

Input material: peripheral blood. This receptor was taken from a man aged 35 to 55 with primary liver carcinoma and hepatitis B virus infection. The rearrangement uses TRBV5-1 and TRBJ2-7; 11 nucleotides agree with TRBD1. The CDR3 region has the DNA TGCGCCAGCAGCTGGACAGGGGGCAACGAGCAGTACTTC. It is translated as CASSWTGGNEQYF.